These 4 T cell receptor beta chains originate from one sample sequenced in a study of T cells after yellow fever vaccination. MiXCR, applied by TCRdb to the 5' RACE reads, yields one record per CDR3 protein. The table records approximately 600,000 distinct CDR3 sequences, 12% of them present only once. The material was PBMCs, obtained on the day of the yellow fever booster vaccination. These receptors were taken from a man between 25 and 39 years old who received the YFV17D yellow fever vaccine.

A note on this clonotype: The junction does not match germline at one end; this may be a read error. The CDR3 DNA follows: TGTGCCAGCAGCCAGGGGGTGGGGCGGCTCTTCTTC. It codes for CASSQGVGRLFF. The genes are TRBV7-2 and TRBJ2-5; 7 bases agree with TRBD1. CDR1 and CDR2 from the germline V gene are SGHTA and FQGNSA. This CDR3 has 12 amino acids.

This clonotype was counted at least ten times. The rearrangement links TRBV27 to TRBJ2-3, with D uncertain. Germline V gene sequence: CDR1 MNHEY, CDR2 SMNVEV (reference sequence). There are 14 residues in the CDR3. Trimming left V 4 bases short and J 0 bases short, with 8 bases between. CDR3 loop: CASSSPASTDTQYF. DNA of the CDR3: TGTGCCAGCAGTTCCCCAGCTAGCACAGATACGCAGTATTTT.

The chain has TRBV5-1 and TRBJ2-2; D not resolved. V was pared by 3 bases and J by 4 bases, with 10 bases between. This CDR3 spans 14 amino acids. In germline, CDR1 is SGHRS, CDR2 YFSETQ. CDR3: CASSSTDFTGELFF. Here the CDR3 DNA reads TGCGCCAGCAGCTCGACTGACTTCACCGGGGAGCTGTTTTTT.

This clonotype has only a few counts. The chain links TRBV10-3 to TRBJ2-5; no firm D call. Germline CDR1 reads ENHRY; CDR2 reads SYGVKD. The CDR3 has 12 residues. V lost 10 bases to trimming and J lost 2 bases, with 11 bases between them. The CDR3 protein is CATSQFQETQYF. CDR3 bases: TGTGCCACTTCGCAGTTTCAAGAGACCCAGTACTTC.